The 27 T cell receptor beta chains below come from one sample, sequenced in a study of blood T cells in healthy people across ages. A second PCR, run for roughly 7 to 11 cycles, used a sample-barcoded 5' primer plus a J-beta primer mix. From the 5' RACE reads, TCRdb called clonotypes with MiXCR, one entry per CDR3 protein. Among around 820,000 distinct CDR3 sequences, 25% were seen once, and the ten largest hold 3% to 4.5%. Separately, the same data were catalogued under a study of T cells of mothers and their children.

Specimen: blood. The receptors shown here come from a boy between 10 and 17 years old in good health.

This clonotype turned up a few times. The V gene is TRBV5-1, the J gene TRBJ1-4; D not certain. This CDR3 spans 14 amino acids. Between the trimmed V and J ends, which lost 7 bases and 7 bases, there was a span of 17 bases. Germline loops: CDR1 SGHRS, CDR2 YFSETQ. CDR3 protein: CASHEGRVGEKLFF. In nucleotides, the CDR3 is TGCGCCAGCCATGAGGGTCGGGTTGGTGAAAAACTGTTTTTT.

This clonotype has a handful of counts. J is TRBJ2-3 and V is TRBV29-1; TRBD2 aligns across 15 bases. CDR3 length equals 14 residues. V lost 6 bases to trimming and J lost 5 bases; unmatched junction nucleotides: 3. CDR1 and CDR2 (germline): SQVTM, ANQGSEA. Here the CDR3 DNA reads TGCAGCGTGGGACTAGCGGGAGGTATAGATACGCAGTATTTT. Residues: CSVGLAGGIDTQYF.

This clonotype was seen more than once but under ten times. This rearrangement joins TRBV29-1 to TRBJ2-1; D ambiguous. Germline CDR1 reads SQVTM; CDR2 reads ANQGSEA. This CDR3 is built from 13 residues. Trimming stripped 7 bases from V and 0 bases from J, with 10 bases between. DNA of the CDR3: TGCAGCGGCTTCGGTAGCTCCTACAATGAGCAGTTCTTC. This translates into CSGFGSSYNEQFF.

This clonotype was counted between two and nine times. The rearrangement links TRBV11-2 to TRBJ1-5, with 7 bases fitting TRBD1. V shed 3 bases and J 10 bases; nucleotides not matched to a gene: 6. Germline assignment: CDR1 SGHAT and CDR2 FQNNGV. The CDR3 covers 13 residues. CDR3 in amino acids: CASSFSTGDPQHF. The CDR3 DNA follows: TGTGCCAGCAGCTTTTCAACAGGGGACCCCCAGCATTTT.

The J gene is TRBJ1-1, the V gene TRBV5-1; D uncertain. The CDR3 length is 13 residues. Germline V gives CDR1 SGHRS, CDR2 YFSETQ. Trimming removed 0 bases at V and 3 bases at J, with 6 bases between. The CDR3 spells CASSLVPDTEAFF. For the CDR3, the DNA is TGCGCCAGCAGCTTGGTCCCAGACACTGAAGCTTTCTTT.

The V call is TRBV28, the J call TRBJ2-2; no firm D call. Trimming shortened V by 7 bases and J by 0 bases, and 12 bases separated the two germline ends. The CDR3 has 15 residues. Germline V gene sequence: CDR1 MDHEN, CDR2 SYDVKM. The CDR3 nucleotides read TGTGCCAGCACCCCCAAGATAACGAACACCGGGGAGCTGTTTTTT. This sequence encodes CASTPKITNTGELFF.

This clonotype turned up a few times. Sequence at one end of the junction differs from germline and may be a read error. The rearrangement uses TRBV9 and TRBJ2-2, with 10 bases identical to TRBD2. The germline gives CDR1 SGDLS, CDR2 YYNGEE. The CDR3 totals 14 residues. CDR3 sequence: CASSSGGANGELFF. The CDR3 DNA reads TGTGCCAGCAGCAGCGGGGGGGCCAACGGGGAGCTGTTCTTT.

This clonotype was seen only a few times. This sequence joins TRBV7-9 and TRBJ2-4; D gene ambiguous. The germline V gene encodes CDR1 SEHNR and CDR2 FQNEAQ (reference sequence). V was cut by 4 bases and J by 6 bases, with 19 bases left in between. The CDR3 totals 16 residues. In DNA form, the CDR3 reads TGTGCCAGCAGCTCCTCGCTCGGGCCTACGGGAAACATTCAGTACTTC. It is translated as CASSSSLGPTGNIQYF.

CDR3 loop: CASSSGTGYAFF. DNA of the CDR3: TGTGCCAGCAGCTCCGGGACGGGGTACGCTTTCTTT. V gene TRBV11-2 combines with J gene TRBJ1-1, with TRBD1 as a possible D gene (5 bases). V lost 4 bases to trimming and J lost 11 bases, with 14 bases between them. There are 12 residues in the CDR3. Germline loops: CDR1 SGHAT, CDR2 FQNNGV. Looking up the rest from reference TRBV11-2 and TRBJ1-1 gives the full variable domain: EAGVAQSPRYKIIEKRQSVAFWCNPISGHATLYWYQQILGQGPKLLIQFQNNGVVDDSQLPKDRFSAERLKGVDSTLKIQPAKLEDSAVYLCASSSGTGYAFFGQGTRLTVV.

This clonotype came up a few times. The V call is TRBV15, the J call TRBJ1-3; D is perhaps TRBD1 (6 bases). The ends were cut back, 5 bases at V and 0 bases at J, with 14 bases in the middle. The germline gives CDR1 LNHNV, CDR2 YYDKDF (reference sequence). The CDR3 consists of 16 residues. The CDR3 is CATSWKTGASGNTIYF. CDR3 coding DNA: TGTGCCACCAGCTGGAAGACAGGCGCCTCTGGAAACACCATATATTTT.

This chain joins TRBV18 and TRBJ2-7; D might be TRBD1 (5 bases). The V and J ends lost 2 bases and 7 bases respectively, with 15 bases between them. Germline lookup yields CDR1 KGHSH and CDR2 LQKENI. The length of the CDR3 is 14 residues. In DNA, the CDR3 is TGTGCCAGCTCACCAGGCAGGGATATGGGGGAGCAGTACTTC. Translated, it gives CASSPGRDMGEQYF.

V usage is TRBV4-3 and J usage is TRBJ2-5, with 13 bases identical to TRBD2. The end of the DNA fits TRBJ2-1 better, so the J call may be wrong. The CDR3 consists of 18 residues. The germline CDR1 and CDR2 sequences are LGHNA and YSLEER. For the CDR3, the DNA is TGCGCCAGCAGCCAAGGGACTAGCGGGGGCCTAGGGAACAATGAGCAGTTCTTC. The encoded protein is CASSQGTSGGLGNNEQFF.

J is TRBJ1-1 and V is TRBV28; 7 nucleotides agree with TRBD1. Germline V lookup: CDR1 MDHEN, CDR2 SYDVKM. This CDR3 contains 13 residues. With V trimmed by 4 bases and J by 8 bases, 7 bases remained unmatched. The CDR3 DNA sequence: TGTGCCAGCAGTTCCCCTACAGGGGAGGAAGCTTTCTTT. Amino acids: CASSSPTGEEAFF.

The V call is TRBV15, the J call TRBJ2-1; perhaps TRBD2 as D (5 bases). The CDR3 contains 15 residues. V lost 0 bases and J lost 8, with 14 bases in between. Germline V CDR1 and CDR2: LNHNV, YYDKDF (reference sequence). CDR3 in amino acids: CATSRDRGSIDEQFF. In DNA form, the CDR3 reads TGTGCCACCAGCAGAGATCGAGGGTCGATCGATGAGCAGTTCTTC.

This clonotype was counted only a few times. V gene TRBV4-3 combines with J gene TRBJ1-6, with a possible D match to TRBD1 (5 bases). Germline CDR1 and CDR2: LGHNA and YSLEER. The V and J ends lost 1 base and 14 bases respectively, with 24 bases between them. The CDR3 has 17 amino acids. This CDR3 reads CASSQVPGPRAVQTLHF. CDR3 nucleotide sequence: TGCGCCAGCAGCCAAGTACCGGGGCCCAGGGCAGTTCAAACCCTCCACTTT.

The rearrangement joins TRBV7-9 to TRBJ1-2; TRBD1 might be the D (6 bases). This CDR3 region has 14 residues. The germline V gene encodes CDR1 SEHNR and CDR2 FQNEAQ (reference sequence). V shed 6 bases and J shed 8 bases, with 19 bases lying between them. CDR3 DNA sequence: TGTGCCAGCAGACCGCAACAGGGTCCCTTGGGCTACACCTTC. Translating gives CASRPQQGPLGYTF.

The rearrangement joins TRBV18 to TRBJ1-5; no reliable D call. Germline-derived CDR1 and CDR2 are KGHSH and LQKENI. Deletions cut 2 bases from V and 7 bases from J, with 9 bases between. The length of the CDR3 is 13 residues. The CDR3 spells CASSPSAEQPQHF. DNA for the CDR3: TGTGCCAGCTCACCATCGGCGGAGCAGCCCCAGCATTTT.

V usage is TRBV5-5 and J usage is TRBJ2-3; 11 bases are a match to TRBD2. The V segment lost 3 bases and the J segment 5 bases; nucleotides outside the gene matches: 8. The CDR3 runs to 16 residues. Per germline, CDR1 SGHKS and CDR2 YYEKEE (reference sequence). CDR3 DNA: TGTGCCAGCAGCTCCGGACTAGCGGGTATGGTAGATACGCAGTATTTT. This translates into CASSSGLAGMVDTQYF.

The chain is built from TRBV12-3 or TRBV12-4 and TRBJ2-7, with 10 bases aligning to TRBD2. V lost 2 bases, J lost 2 bases, and 3 bases stayed unmatched. The CDR3 contains 15 residues. The CDR3 bases are TGTGCCAGCAGTTTACAACTAGCGGGGCCCTACGAGCAGTACTTC. It specifies CASSLQLAGPYEQYF.

The chain combines TRBV20-1 with TRBJ1-4; D remains ambiguous. The CDR3 length is 15 residues. Trimming left V 6 bases short and J 7 bases short, with 21 bases between. The germline V gene encodes CDR1 DFQATT and CDR2 SNEGSKA (reference sequence). The CDR3, as DNA: TGCAGTGCCCTCCCCCCACCCGGGTTCGGTGAAAAACTGTTTTTT. It is translated as CSALPPPGFGEKLFF.

The chain uses TRBV11-2 and TRBJ2-1; TRBD2 matches 7 bases. Trimming took 1 base from V and 6 from J; bases not matched to a gene: 9. The CDR3 is 16 amino acids. CDR1 is SGHAT and CDR2 is FQNNGV in the germline V gene. CDR3 coding DNA: TGTGCCAGCAGCTTAGCGGGAGGCATTGGGTCCAATGAGCAGTTCTTC. It yields the protein CASSLAGGIGSNEQFF.

This clonotype came up many times. At one end the junction does not follow the germline gene, possibly because of a read error. The chain employs TRBV12-3 or TRBV12-4 and TRBJ1-4, with unresolved D. The CDR3 is 14 residues long. The CDR3 sequence: CASTLEGFFEKLFF. Written as DNA, the CDR3 is TGTGCCAGCACTTTAGAGGGATTTTTTGAAAAACTGTTTTTT.

This rearrangement joins TRBV5-1 to TRBJ2-1; TRBD1 matches 9 bases. The CDR3 loop spans 16 amino acids. Germline CDR1 reads SGHRS; CDR2 reads YFSETQ. The J segment lost 1 base and the V segment lost 0 bases, leaving 2 bases of the junction unmatched. The CDR3 spells CASSLEGTGSYNEQFF. In DNA, the CDR3 is TGCGCCAGCAGCTTGGAAGGGACAGGGTCCTACAATGAGCAGTTCTTC.

This clonotype was counted between two and nine times. The genes are TRBV9 and TRBJ2-3; possibly TRBD1 for D (6 bases). In germline, CDR1 is SGDLS, CDR2 YYNGEE. V was pared by 3 bases and J by 2 bases, with 13 bases between. The CDR3 totals 15 residues. The CDR3 here is CASSATDRPTDTQYF. DNA of the CDR3: TGTGCCAGCAGCGCAACGGACAGACCCACAGATACGCAGTATTTT.

This clonotype was counted between two and nine times. CDR3 sequence reads: CASHRLLGAFF. In DNA form, the CDR3 reads TGTGCCAGCCATCGTCTGCTCGGAGCTTTCTTT. This chain uses TRBV7-9 with TRBJ1-1, with D uncertain. The CDR3 consists of 11 residues. V shed 8 bases and J shed 10 bases, with 14 bases lying between them. CDR1 and CDR2 (germline): SEHNR, FQNEAQ (reference sequence).

The chain recombines TRBV5-1 with TRBJ2-7, with unresolved D. With 0 bases removed from V and 4 bases from J, the gap between germline ends came to 8 bases. The CDR3 has 13 residues. Germline V gene data show CDR1 as SGHRS and CDR2 as YFSETQ. The CDR3 loop reads CASSLDPWYEQYF. The CDR3 nucleotides read TGCGCCAGCAGCTTGGACCCATGGTACGAGCAGTACTTC. The whole variable domain, filled in from reference TRBV5-1 and TRBJ2-7, reads KAGVTQTPRYLIKTRGQQVTLSCSPISGHRSVSWYQQTPGQGLQFLFEYFSETQRNKGNFPGRFSGRQFSNSRSEMNVSTLELGDSALYLCASSLDPWYEQYFGPGTRLTVT.

This clonotype was counted only a few times. The chain has TRBV29-1 and TRBJ2-1, with 8 bases that match TRBD1. The DNA end is more similar to TRBJ2-7, so the J call may be wrong. This CDR3 region has 13 residues. The germline CDR1 and CDR2 sequences are SQVTM and ANQGSEA. CDR3 coding DNA: TGCAGCGTTGAGGGGCAGGGGGCGGAGGAGCAGTACTTC. This gives the protein CSVEGQGAEEQYF.